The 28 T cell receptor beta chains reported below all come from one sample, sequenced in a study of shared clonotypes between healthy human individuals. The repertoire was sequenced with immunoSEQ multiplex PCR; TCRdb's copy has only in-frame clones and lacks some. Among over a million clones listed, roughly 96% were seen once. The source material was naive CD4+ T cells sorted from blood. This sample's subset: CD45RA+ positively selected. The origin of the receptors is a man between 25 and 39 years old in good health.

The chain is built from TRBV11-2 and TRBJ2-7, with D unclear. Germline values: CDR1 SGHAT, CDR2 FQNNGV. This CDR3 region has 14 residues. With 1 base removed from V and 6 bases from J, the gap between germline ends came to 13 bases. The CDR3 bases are TGTGCCAGCAGCTTAGGCCATCGGATGGTCGAGCAGTACTTC. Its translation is CASSLGHRMVEQYF.

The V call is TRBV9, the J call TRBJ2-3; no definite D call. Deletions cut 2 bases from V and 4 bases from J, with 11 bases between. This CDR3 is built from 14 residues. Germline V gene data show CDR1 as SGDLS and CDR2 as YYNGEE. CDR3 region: CASSVDSPPDTQYF. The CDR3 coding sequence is TGTGCCAGCAGCGTCGATAGCCCGCCAGATACGCAGTATTTT.

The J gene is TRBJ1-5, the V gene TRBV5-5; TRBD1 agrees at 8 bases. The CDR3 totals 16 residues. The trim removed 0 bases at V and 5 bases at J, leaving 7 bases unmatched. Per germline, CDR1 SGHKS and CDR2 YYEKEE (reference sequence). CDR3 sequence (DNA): TGTGCCAGCAGCTTGGAGGCAGGGGGCAGGTATCAGCCCCAGCATTTT. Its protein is CASSLEAGGRYQPQHF.

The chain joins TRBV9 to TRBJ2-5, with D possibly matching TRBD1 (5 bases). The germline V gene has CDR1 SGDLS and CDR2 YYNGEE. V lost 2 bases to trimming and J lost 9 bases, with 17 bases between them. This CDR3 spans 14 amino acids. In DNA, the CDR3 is TGTGCCAGCAGCGTGAAATCAGGGTCCCTAGCCCAGTACTTC. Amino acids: CASSVKSGSLAQYF.

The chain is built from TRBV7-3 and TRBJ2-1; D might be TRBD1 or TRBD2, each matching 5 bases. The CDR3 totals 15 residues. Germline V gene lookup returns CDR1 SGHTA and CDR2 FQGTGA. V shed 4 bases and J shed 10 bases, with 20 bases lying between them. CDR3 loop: CASSSKGKRMGEQFF. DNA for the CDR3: TGTGCCAGCAGCTCCAAGGGGAAGCGGATGGGGGAGCAGTTCTTC.

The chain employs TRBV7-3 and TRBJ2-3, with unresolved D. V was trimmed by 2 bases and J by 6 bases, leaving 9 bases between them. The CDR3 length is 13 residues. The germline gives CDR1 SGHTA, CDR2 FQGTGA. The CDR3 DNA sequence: TGTGCCAGCAGCTTAGGTCCGAGGGATACGCAGTATTTT. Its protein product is CASSLGPRDTQYF.

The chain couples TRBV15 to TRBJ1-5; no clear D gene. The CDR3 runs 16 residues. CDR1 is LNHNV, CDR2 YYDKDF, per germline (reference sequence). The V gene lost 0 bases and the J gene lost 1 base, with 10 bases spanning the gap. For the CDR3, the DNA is TGTGCCACCAGCAGAGATCCTGGCCAGAGCAATCAGCCCCAGCATTTT. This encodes CATSRDPGQSNQPQHF.

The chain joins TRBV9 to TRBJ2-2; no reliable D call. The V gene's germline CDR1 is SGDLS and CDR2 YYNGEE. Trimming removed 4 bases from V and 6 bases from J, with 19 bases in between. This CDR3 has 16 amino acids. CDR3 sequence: CASSPQPMNEAGELFF. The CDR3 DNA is TGTGCCAGCAGCCCACAACCGATGAACGAAGCCGGGGAGCTGTTTTTT.

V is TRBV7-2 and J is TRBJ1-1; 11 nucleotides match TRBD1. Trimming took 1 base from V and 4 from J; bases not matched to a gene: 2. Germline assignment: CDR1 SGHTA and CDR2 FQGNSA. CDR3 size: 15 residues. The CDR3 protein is CASSLEGQGVTEAFF. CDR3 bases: TGTGCCAGCAGCTTAGAGGGACAGGGGGTCACTGAAGCTTTCTTT.

The CDR3 reads CASSYGLAGRDEQFF. Here the CDR3 DNA reads TGTGCCAGCAGTTACGGGCTAGCGGGGAGGGATGAGCAGTTCTTC. V and J are TRBV6-5 and TRBJ2-1; 9 bases match TRBD2. The junction had 7 bases not matched to a gene; V was cut back by 2 bases and J by 8 bases. Germline CDR1 reads MNHEY; CDR2 reads SVGAGI. CDR3 length: 15 amino acids.

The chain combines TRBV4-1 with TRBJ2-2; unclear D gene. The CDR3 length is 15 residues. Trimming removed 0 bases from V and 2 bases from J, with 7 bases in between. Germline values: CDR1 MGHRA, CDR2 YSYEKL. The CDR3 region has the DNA TGCGCCAGCAGCCAAGATATTTCAAACACCGGGGAGCTGTTTTTT. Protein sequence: CASSQDISNTGELFF.

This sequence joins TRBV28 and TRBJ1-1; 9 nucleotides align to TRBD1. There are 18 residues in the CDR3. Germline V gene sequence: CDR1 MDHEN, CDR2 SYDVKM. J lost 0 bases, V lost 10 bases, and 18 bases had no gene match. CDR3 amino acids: CATLRPGQGHSMNTEAFF. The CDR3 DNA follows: TGTGCCACTCTCCGACCGGGACAGGGCCACTCGATGAACACTGAAGCTTTCTTT.

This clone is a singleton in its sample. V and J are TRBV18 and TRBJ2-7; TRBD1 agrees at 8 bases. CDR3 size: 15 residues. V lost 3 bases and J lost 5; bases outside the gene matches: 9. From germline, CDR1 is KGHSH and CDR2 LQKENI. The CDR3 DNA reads TGTGCCAGCTCACCCCTTCAGACAGGGGCGGACGAGCAGTACTTC. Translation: CASSPLQTGADEQYF.

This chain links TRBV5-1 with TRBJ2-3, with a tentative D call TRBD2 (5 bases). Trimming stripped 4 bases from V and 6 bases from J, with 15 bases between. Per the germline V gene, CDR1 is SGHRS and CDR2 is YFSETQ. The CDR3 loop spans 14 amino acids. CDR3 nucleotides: TGCGCCAGCAGCCCGGAGGCTGGAATGGATACGCAGTATTTT. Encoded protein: CASSPEAGMDTQYF.

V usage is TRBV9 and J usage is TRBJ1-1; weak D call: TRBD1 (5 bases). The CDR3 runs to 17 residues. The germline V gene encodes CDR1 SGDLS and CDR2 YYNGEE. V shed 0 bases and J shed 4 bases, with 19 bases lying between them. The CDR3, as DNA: TGTGCCAGCAGCGTAGATCCCCTAATCATTGGGGGCACTGAAGCTTTCTTT. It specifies CASSVDPLIIGGTEAFF.

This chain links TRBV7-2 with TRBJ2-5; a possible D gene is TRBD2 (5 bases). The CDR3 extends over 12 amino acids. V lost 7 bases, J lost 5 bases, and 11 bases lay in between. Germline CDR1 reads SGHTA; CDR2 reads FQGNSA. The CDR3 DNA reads TGTGCCAGCACCCGCCGAGGGGAGACCCAGTACTTC. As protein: CASTRRGETQYF.

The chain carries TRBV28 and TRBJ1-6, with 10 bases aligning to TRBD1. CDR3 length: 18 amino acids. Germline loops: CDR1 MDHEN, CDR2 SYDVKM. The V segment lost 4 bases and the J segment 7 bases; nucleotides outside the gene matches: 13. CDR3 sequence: CASSSKGQGNGWNSPLHF. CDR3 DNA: TGTGCCAGCAGTTCCAAGGGACAGGGGAACGGGTGGAATTCACCCCTCCACTTT. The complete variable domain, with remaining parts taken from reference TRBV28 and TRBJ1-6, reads DVKVTQSSRYLVKRTGEKVFLECVQDMDHENMFWYRQDPGLGLRLIYFSYDVKMKEKGDIPEGYSVSREKKERFSLILESASTNQTSMYLCASSSKGQGNGWNSPLHFGNGTRLTVT.

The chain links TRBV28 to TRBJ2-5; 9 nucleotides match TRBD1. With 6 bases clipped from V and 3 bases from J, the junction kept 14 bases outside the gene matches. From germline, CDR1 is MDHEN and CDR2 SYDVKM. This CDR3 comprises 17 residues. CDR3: CASSTTGGAPHKETQYF. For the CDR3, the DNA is TGTGCCAGCAGCACCACAGGGGGCGCCCCCCATAAAGAGACCCAGTACTTC.

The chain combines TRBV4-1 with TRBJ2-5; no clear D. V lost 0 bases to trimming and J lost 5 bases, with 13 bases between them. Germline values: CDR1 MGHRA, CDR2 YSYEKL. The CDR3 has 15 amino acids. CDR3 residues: CASSQDQDLGETQYF. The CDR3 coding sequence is TGCGCCAGCAGCCAAGATCAAGATCTCGGGGAGACCCAGTACTTC.

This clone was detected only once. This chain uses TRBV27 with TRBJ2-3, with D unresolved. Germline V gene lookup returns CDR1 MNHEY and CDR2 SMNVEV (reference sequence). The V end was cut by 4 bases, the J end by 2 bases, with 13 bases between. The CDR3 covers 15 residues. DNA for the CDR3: TGTGCCAGCAGTTCCAAGGGTTTCCACACAGATACGCAGTATTTT. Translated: CASSSKGFHTDTQYF.

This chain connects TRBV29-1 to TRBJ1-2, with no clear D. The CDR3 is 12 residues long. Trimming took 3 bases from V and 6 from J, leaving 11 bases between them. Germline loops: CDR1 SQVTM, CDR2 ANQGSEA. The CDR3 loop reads CSVDKYGNGYTF. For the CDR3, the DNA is TGCAGCGTTGATAAGTACGGGAATGGCTACACCTTC.

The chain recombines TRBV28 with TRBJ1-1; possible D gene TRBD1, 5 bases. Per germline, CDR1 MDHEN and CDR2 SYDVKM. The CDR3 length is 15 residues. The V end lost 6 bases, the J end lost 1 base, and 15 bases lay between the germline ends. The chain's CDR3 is CASRKGALANTEAFF. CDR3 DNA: TGTGCCAGCAGAAAAGGGGCCCTGGCGAACACTGAAGCTTTCTTT.

CDR3 DNA: TGTGCCAGCAGCGCCCCCGGGACAGGTACCTACGAGCAGTACTTC. Encoded protein: CASSAPGTGTYEQYF. The rearrangement links TRBV11-2 to TRBJ2-7, with 8 nucleotides matching TRBD1. J was trimmed by 2 bases and V by 5 bases; bases with no gene match: 8. This CDR3 has 15 residues. Germline-derived CDR1 and CDR2 are SGHAT and FQNNGV. Looking up the rest from reference TRBV11-2 and TRBJ2-7 gives the full variable domain: EAGVAQSPRYKIIEKRQSVAFWCNPISGHATLYWYQQILGQGPKLLIQFQNNGVVDDSQLPKDRFSAERLKGVDSTLKIQPAKLEDSAVYLCASSAPGTGTYEQYFGPGTRLTVT.

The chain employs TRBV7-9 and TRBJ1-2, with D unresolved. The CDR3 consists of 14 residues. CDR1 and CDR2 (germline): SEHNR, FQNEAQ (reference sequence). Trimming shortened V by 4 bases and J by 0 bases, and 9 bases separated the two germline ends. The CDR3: CASSSTAPNYGYTF. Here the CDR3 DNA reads TGTGCCAGCAGCTCCACGGCCCCTAACTATGGCTACACCTTC.

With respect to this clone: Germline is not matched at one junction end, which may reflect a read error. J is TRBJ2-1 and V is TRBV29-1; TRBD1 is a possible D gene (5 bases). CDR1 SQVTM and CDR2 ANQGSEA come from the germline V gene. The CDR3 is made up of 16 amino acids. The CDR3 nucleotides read TGCAGCGTGGAAGATCACGCAGGGAATAAATACAATGAGCAGTTCTTC. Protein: CSVEDHAGNKYNEQFF.

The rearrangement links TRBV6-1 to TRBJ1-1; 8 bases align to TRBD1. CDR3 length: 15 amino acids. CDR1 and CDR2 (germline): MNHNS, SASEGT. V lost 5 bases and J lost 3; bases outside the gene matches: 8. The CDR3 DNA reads TGTGCCAGCAGTCTTTCGGGACAGGCCCACACTGAAGCTTTCTTT. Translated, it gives CASSLSGQAHTEAFF.

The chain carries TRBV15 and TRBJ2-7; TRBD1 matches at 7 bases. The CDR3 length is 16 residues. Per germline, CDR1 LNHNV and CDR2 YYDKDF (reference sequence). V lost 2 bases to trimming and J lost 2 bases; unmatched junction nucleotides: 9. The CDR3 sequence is CATSRKSTGTTYEQYF. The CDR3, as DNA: TGTGCCACCAGCAGAAAGTCGACAGGGACAACCTACGAGCAGTACTTC.

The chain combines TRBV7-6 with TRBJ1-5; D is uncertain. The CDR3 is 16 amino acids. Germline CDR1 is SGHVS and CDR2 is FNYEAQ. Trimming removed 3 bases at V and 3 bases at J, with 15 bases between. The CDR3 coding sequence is TGTGCCAGCAGCTTCCGCCCCGGCAGCTCCAATCAGCCCCAGCATTTT. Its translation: CASSFRPGSSNQPQHF.